The 18 T cell receptor beta chains given below trace back to one sample, sequenced in a study of blood T cell repertoires in COVID-19. Clones were sequenced by immunoSEQ multiplex PCR, and TCRdb holds only the in-frame ones, with some missing. Of 140,000 to 150,000 clones listed, approximately 84% are singletons. Sequenced: peripheral blood. Source of these receptors: a human donor with acute or convalescent COVID-19. The donor label of this sample is uncertain.

This chain joins TRBV5-1 and TRBJ1-2; maybe TRBD1 (5 bases). Per germline, CDR1 SGHRS and CDR2 YFSETQ. This CDR3 is built from 14 residues. Trimming removed 0 bases at V and 7 bases at J, with 13 bases between. CDR3 nucleotides: TGCGCCAGCAGCTTGGCCCCGGGGGAGACTGGCTACACCTTC. It translates to CASSLAPGETGYTF.

The V call is TRBV14, the J call TRBJ1-2; 7 bases are a match to TRBD1. In germline, CDR1 is SGHDN, CDR2 FVKESK. This CDR3 spans 16 amino acids. The trim removed 0 bases at V and 2 bases at J, leaving 6 bases unmatched. The DNA of the CDR3 is TGTGCCAGCAGCCAAGAGGCAGGGGGTTGGAACTATGGCTACACCTTC. Its protein is CASSQEAGGWNYGYTF. The full variable domain, in which reference TRBV14 and TRBJ1-2 provide the parts outside the CDR3, is EAGVTQFPSHSVIEKGQTVTLRCDPISGHDNLYWYRRVMGKEIKFLLHFVKESKQDESGMPNNRFLAERTGGTYSTLKVQPAELEDSGVYFCASSQEAGGWNYGYTFGSGTRLTVV.

The sample holds one count of this clone. The CDR3, as DNA: TGCGCCAGCAGCTTGGGGGCTAGCGACACCGGGGAGCTGTTTTTT. Residues: CASSLGASDTGELFF. V and J are TRBV5-1 and TRBJ2-2; D might be TRBD2 (6 bases). Germline assignment: CDR1 SGHRS and CDR2 YFSETQ. This CDR3 has 15 residues. Trimming shortened V by 0 bases and J by 3 bases, and 9 bases separated the two germline ends.

J is TRBJ1-4 and V is TRBV4-3, with a possible D match to TRBD1 (5 bases). V was pared by 1 base and J by 8 bases, with 14 bases between. The V gene's germline CDR1 is LGHNA and CDR2 YSLEER. The CDR3 runs to 15 residues. CDR3 loop: CASSQVGGEREKLFF. The CDR3 DNA sequence: TGCGCCAGCAGCCAAGTAGGAGGGGAGCGGGAAAAACTGTTTTTT.

In nucleotides, the CDR3 is TGTGCCACCAAGGCTGGGACAGGGGCCGGTGAAAAACTGTTTTTT. It is translated as CATKAGTGAGEKLFF. The J gene is TRBJ1-4, the V gene TRBV19; 10 positions match TRBD1. The J segment lost 7 bases and the V segment lost 10 bases, leaving 12 bases of the junction unmatched. The germline gives CDR1 LNHDA, CDR2 SQIVND (reference sequence). This CDR3 comprises 15 residues.

This clone was seen once. CDR3 coding DNA: TGTGCCAGCAGCCTGACAGGGGGCGAATCAGATACGCAGTATTTT. This encodes CASSLTGGESDTQYF. The chain couples TRBV7-9 to TRBJ2-3, with 10 nucleotides matching TRBD1. Germline CDR1 SEHNR, CDR2 FQNEAQ (reference sequence). V was clipped by 5 bases and J by 4 bases; unmatched bases: 6. The CDR3 is 15 amino acids.

The chain combines TRBV5-8 with TRBJ2-7; no firm D call. V lost 0 bases and J lost 3, with 7 bases in between. Looked up from germline, CDR1 is SGHTS and CDR2 is YDEGEE. CDR3 length equals 13 residues. CDR3 nucleotide sequence: TGTGCCAGCAGCTTGGACAGATACTACGAGCAGTACTTC. Amino acid sequence: CASSLDRYYEQYF.

There are a few counts of this clone. V gene TRBV27 combines with J gene TRBJ1-5, with D unresolved. This CDR3 has 11 amino acids. V shed 8 bases and J shed 8 bases, with 10 bases lying between them. The germline V gene has CDR1 MNHEY and CDR2 SMNVEV (reference sequence). The CDR3 bases are TGTGCCAGCGGGCCAACGGAGCCCCAGCATTTT. Translating it yields CASGPTEPQHF.

This chain uses TRBV30 with TRBJ1-2, with no clear D. Germline V gene lookup returns CDR1 GTSNPN and CDR2 SVGIG (reference sequence). The CDR3 runs 12 residues. The V end lost 4 bases, the J end lost 7 bases, and 13 bases lay between the germline ends. CDR3: CAWNPGGLGYTF. The CDR3 coding sequence is TGTGCCTGGAATCCAGGAGGGCTTGGCTACACCTTC.

J is TRBJ1-2 and V is TRBV27, with D maybe TRBD1 (6 bases). Germline V CDR1 and CDR2: MNHEY, SMNVEV (reference sequence). Trimming took 2 bases from V and 4 from J, leaving 11 bases between them. The length of the CDR3 is 14 residues. The DNA for the CDR3 is TGTGCCAGCAGTTTACGGGGGGCTAGCTATGGCTACACCTTC. It specifies CASSLRGASYGYTF.

This chain connects TRBV7-8 to TRBJ1-2, with 8 bases identical to TRBD1. Germline values: CDR1 SGHVS, CDR2 FQNEAQ. After removal of 5 bases from V and 8 bases from J, the junction contained 10 bases not matched to a gene. The CDR3 covers 14 residues. CDR3 DNA sequence: TGTGCCAGCAGCGAGGACAGGGTAACGAGAGGCTACACCTTC. Translating gives CASSEDRVTRGYTF.

This clone occurred a few times. The chain is built from TRBV4-2 and TRBJ2-5; D unresolved. From germline, CDR1 is LGHNA and CDR2 YNFKEQ. V gave up 1 base and J gave up 3 bases, with 9 bases separating them. This CDR3 comprises 14 residues. In nucleotides, the CDR3 is TGTGCCAGCAGCCAAGGTAGCAGAGAAGAGACCCAGTACTTC. This gives the protein CASSQGSREETQYF.

This chain joins TRBV9 and TRBJ2-2; no firm D call. This CDR3 comprises 16 residues. V was trimmed by 4 bases and J by 1 base, leaving 14 bases between them. Per the germline V gene, CDR1 is SGDLS and CDR2 is YYNGEE. Here the CDR3 DNA reads TGTGCCAGCAGCCCTCGTTCCCCAGGGAACACCGGGGAGCTGTTTTTT. Translated: CASSPRSPGNTGELFF.

This chain uses TRBV9 with TRBJ2-1; 8 bases are shared with TRBD2. This CDR3 region has 16 residues. CDR1 and CDR2 (germline): SGDLS, YYNGEE. Trimming at V came to 0 bases and at J to 4 bases, leaving 6 bases not matched to a gene. The CDR3 is CASSVETSAHYNEQFF. For the CDR3, the DNA is TGTGCCAGCAGCGTAGAGACTAGCGCCCATTACAATGAGCAGTTCTTC.

V usage is TRBV5-8 and J usage is TRBJ1-1; TRBD1 is a possible D gene (6 bases). Germline V gives CDR1 SGHTS, CDR2 YDEGEE. Trimming pared 3 bases from V and 5 bases from J, leaving 11 bases between. The CDR3 contains 13 residues. CDR3 nucleotides: TGTGCCAGCAGCTCCCTAAGGGGGACTGAAGCTTTCTTT. Its protein is CASSSLRGTEAFF. The whole variable domain, filled in from reference TRBV5-8 and TRBJ1-1, reads EAGVTQSPTHLIKTRGQQATLRCSPISGHTSVYWYQQALGLGLQFLLWYDEGEERNRGNFPPRFSGRQFPNYSSELNVNALELEDSALYLCASSSLRGTEAFFGQGTRLTVV.

In its sample, this clone was seen a few times. The rearrangement links TRBV10-3 to TRBJ2-2; TRBD2 aligns across 7 bases. Germline CDR1 is ENHRY and CDR2 is SYGVKD. J gave up 5 bases and V 4 bases, and 7 bases lay outside the gene matches. The CDR3 has 15 amino acids. The CDR3 sequence: CAISVTSVLTGELFF. CDR3 nucleotides: TGTGCCATCAGTGTCACTAGCGTTTTAACCGGGGAGCTGTTTTTT.

This sequence joins TRBV6-5 and TRBJ2-7, with D perhaps TRBD1 (6 bases). Germline CDR1 is MNHEY and CDR2 is SVGAGI. The CDR3 covers 13 residues. V dropped 6 bases and J dropped 5 bases, with 14 bases sitting between them. The CDR3 reads CASSRLRGDEQYV. CDR3 bases: TGTGCCAGCAGCCGGCTCAGGGGTGACGAGCAGTACGTC.

This chain links TRBV4-3 with TRBJ1-1, with a possible D match to TRBD1 (6 bases). The CDR3 length is 19 residues. V lost 0 bases, J lost 0 bases, and 20 bases lay in between. CDR1 and CDR2 (germline): LGHNA, YSLEER. CDR3 region: CASSQDGIEGVGMNTEAFF. The CDR3 coding sequence is TGCGCCAGCAGCCAAGATGGGATTGAGGGGGTGGGGATGAACACTGAAGCTTTCTTT.